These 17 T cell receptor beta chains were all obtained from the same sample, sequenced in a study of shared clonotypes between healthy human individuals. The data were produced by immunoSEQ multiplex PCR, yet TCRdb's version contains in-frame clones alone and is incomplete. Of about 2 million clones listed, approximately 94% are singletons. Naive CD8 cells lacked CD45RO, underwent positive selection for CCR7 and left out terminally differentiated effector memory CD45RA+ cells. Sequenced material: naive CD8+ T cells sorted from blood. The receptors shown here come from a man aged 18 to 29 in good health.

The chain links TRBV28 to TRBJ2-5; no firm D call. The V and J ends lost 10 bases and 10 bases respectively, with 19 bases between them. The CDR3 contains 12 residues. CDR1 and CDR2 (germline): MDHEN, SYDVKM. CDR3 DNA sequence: TGTGCCACCGGACCCCTCCAGTGGGGCCAGTACTTC. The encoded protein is CATGPLQWGQYF.

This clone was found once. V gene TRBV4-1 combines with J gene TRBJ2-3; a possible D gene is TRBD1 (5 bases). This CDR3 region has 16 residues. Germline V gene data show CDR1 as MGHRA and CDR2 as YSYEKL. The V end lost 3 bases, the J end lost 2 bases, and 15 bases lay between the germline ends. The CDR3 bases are TGCGCCAGCAGCCAGGCCGGACACCCAAACACAGATACGCAGTATTTT. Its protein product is CASSQAGHPNTDTQYF.

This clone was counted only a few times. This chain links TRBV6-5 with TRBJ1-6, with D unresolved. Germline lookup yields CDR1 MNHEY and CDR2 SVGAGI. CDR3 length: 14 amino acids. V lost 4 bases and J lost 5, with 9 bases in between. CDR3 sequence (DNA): TGTGCCAGCAGTTGGCTGGGTAATAATTCACCCCTCCACTTT. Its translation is CASSWLGNNSPLHF.

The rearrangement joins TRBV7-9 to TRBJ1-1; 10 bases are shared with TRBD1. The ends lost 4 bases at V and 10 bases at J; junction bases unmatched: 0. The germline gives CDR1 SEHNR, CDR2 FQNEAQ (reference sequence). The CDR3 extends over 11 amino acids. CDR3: CASSWDRGAFF. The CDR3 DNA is TGTGCCAGCAGCTGGGACAGGGGAGCTTTCTTT.

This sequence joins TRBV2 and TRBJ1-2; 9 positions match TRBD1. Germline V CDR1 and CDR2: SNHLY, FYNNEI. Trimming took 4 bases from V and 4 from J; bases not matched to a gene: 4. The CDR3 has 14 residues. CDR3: CASSVQGAAYGYTF. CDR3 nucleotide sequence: TGTGCCAGCAGTGTACAGGGGGCAGCCTATGGCTACACCTTC.

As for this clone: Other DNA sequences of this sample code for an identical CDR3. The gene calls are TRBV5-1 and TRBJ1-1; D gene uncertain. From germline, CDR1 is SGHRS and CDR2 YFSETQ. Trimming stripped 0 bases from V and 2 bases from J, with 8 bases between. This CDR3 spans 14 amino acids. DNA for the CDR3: TGCGCCAGCAGCTTGGCCCTGGGTAACACTGAAGCTTTCTTT. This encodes CASSLALGNTEAFF.

The CDR3 reads CATSRGSGVAANYGYTF. In nucleotides, the CDR3 is TGTGCCACCAGCAGAGGGTCCGGGGTCGCCGCTAACTATGGCTACACCTTC. The genes are TRBV15 and TRBJ1-2; D uncertain. V lost 1 base and J 0 bases, leaving 15 bases between the germline ends. In germline, CDR1 is LNHNV, CDR2 YYDKDF (reference sequence). The CDR3 is 17 residues long.

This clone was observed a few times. The CDR3 DNA follows: TGCGCCAGCGGGGGAGGAGGCGAGCAGTACTTC. Translated: CASGGGGEQYF. The chain joins TRBV10-2 to TRBJ2-7, with D tentatively TRBD2 (6 bases). The CDR3 runs to 11 residues. The germline CDR1 and CDR2 sequences are WSHSY and SAAADI. V was clipped by 8 bases and J by 6 bases, with 11 bases between them.

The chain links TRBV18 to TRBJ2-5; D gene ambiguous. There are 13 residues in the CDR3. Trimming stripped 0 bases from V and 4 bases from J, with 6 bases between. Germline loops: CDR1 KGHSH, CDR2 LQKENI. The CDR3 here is CASSPPDTETQYF. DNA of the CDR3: TGTGCCAGCTCACCACCCGATACAGAGACCCAGTACTTC.

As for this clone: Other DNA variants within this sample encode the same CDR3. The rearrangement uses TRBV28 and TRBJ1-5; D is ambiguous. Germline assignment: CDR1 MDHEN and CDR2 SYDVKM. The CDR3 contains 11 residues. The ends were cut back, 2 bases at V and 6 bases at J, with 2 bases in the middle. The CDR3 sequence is CASSLGQPQHF. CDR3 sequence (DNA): TGTGCCAGCAGTTTAGGTCAGCCCCAGCATTTT.

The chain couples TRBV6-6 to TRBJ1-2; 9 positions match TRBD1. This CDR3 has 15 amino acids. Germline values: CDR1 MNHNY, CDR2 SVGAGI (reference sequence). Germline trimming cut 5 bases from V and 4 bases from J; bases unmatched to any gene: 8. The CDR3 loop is CASSIAGTGLYGYTF. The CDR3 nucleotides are TGTGCCAGCAGTATCGCCGGGACAGGGCTCTATGGCTACACCTTC.

The CDR3 DNA reads TGCGCCAGCAGCTTGGAAACTGGGGAGCTGTTTTTT. It specifies CASSLETGELFF. V and J are TRBV5-1 and TRBJ2-2, with unresolved D. Trimming took 0 bases from V and 8 from J, leaving 5 bases between them. Germline loops: CDR1 SGHRS, CDR2 YFSETQ. The CDR3 runs 12 residues. The variable domain in full, completed from reference TRBV5-1 and TRBJ2-2, reads KAGVTQTPRYLIKTRGQQVTLSCSPISGHRSVSWYQQTPGQGLQFLFEYFSETQRNKGNFPGRFSGRQFSNSRSEMNVSTLELGDSALYLCASSLETGELFFGEGSRLTVL.

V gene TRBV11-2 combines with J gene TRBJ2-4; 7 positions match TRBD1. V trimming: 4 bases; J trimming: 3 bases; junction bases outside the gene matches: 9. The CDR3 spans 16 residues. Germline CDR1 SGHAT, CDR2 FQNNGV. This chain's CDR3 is CASSSQGVQDKNIQYF. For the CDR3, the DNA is TGTGCCAGCAGCTCGCAGGGGGTGCAGGACAAAAACATTCAGTACTTC.

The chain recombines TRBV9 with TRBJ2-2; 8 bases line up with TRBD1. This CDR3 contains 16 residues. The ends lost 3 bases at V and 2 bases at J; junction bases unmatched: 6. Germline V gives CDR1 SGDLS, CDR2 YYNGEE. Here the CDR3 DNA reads TGTGCCAGCAGCGGGGGGACAGGTCTTAACACCGGGGAGCTGTTTTTT. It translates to CASSGGTGLNTGELFF.

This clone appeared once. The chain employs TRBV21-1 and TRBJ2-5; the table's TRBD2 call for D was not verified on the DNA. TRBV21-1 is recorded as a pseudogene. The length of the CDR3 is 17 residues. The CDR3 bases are TGTGCCAGCACCTTCTTACGGATGGGCGGGAGCCCTGAGACCCAGTACTTC. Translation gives CASTFLRMGGSPETQYF.

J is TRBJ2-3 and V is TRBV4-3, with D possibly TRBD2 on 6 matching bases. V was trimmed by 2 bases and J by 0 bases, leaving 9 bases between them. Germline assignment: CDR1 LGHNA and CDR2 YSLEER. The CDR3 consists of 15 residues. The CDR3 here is CASSQRRGSTDTQYF. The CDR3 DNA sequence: TGCGCCAGCAGCCAACGGCGGGGTAGCACAGATACGCAGTATTTT.

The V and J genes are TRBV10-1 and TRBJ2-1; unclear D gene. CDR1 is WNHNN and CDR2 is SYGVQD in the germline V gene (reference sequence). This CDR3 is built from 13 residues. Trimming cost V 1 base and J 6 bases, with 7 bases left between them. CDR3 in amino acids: CASSELVANEQFF. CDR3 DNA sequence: TGCGCCAGCAGTGAGTTGGTGGCCAATGAGCAGTTCTTC.